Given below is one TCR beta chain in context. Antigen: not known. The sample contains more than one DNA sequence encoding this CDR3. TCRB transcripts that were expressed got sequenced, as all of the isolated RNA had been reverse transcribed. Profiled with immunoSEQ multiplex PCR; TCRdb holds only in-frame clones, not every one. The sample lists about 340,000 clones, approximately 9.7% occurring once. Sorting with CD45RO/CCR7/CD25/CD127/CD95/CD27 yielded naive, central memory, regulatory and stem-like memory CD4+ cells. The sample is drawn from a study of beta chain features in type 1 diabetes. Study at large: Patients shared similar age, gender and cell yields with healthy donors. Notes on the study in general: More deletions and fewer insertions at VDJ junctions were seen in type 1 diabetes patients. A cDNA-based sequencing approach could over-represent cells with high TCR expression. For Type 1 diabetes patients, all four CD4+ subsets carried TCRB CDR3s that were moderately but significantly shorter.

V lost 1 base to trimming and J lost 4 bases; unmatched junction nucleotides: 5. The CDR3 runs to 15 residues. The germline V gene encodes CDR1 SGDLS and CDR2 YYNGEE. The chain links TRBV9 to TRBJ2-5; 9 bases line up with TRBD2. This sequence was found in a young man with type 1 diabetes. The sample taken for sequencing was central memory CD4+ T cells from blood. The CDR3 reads CASSVNSGGTETQYF. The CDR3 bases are TGTGCCAGCAGCGTAAACAGCGGGGGGACAGAGACCCAGTACTTC.